The 9 T cell receptor beta chains listed next were all sequenced from one sample in a study of CD8 T cells in Susac syndrome. RNA totalling roughly 0.5 to 1 ug underwent reverse transcription with random hexamers. TCRdb fed the immunoSEQ multiplex PCR reads into MiXCR, producing one record per CDR3 protein. Of 200,000 or so distinct CDR3 sequences in the sample, under 97% were seen once. Source material: CD4+ T cells from PBMCs. The receptors were gathered from a human donor with Susac syndrome.

V usage is TRBV5-1 and J usage is TRBJ2-7, with D perhaps matching TRBD2 (5 bases). V dropped 0 bases and J dropped 2 bases, with 12 bases sitting between them. Per the germline V gene, CDR1 is SGHRS and CDR2 is YFSETQ. This CDR3 has 15 amino acids. CDR3 DNA: TGCGCCAGCAGCTTGGATGGACTCCAAGCCTACGAGCAGTACTTC. Its protein is CASSLDGLQAYEQYF.

The V call is TRBV4-1, the J call TRBJ2-1; 9 bases map to TRBD1. With 1 base clipped from V and 7 bases from J, the junction kept 5 bases outside the gene matches. This CDR3 contains 15 residues. Germline assignment: CDR1 MGHRA and CDR2 YSYEKL. CDR3 region: CASSQVLGQGNEQFF. CDR3 in DNA: TGCGCCAGCAGCCAAGTCCTGGGACAGGGAAATGAGCAGTTCTTC.

V is TRBV6-2 or TRBV6-3 and J is TRBJ2-3; TRBD2 is a possible D gene (7 bases). This CDR3 is 16 amino acids long. The germline V and J ends were trimmed by 8 bases and 0 bases, with 18 bases remaining between them. From germline, CDR1 is MNHEY and CDR2 SVGEGT. Here the CDR3 DNA reads TGTGCCAGCTCCTACCCCCGGGGGGCGAGCACAGATACGCAGTATTTT. Its protein product is CASSYPRGASTDTQYF.

The sample holds one count of this clonotype. V usage is TRBV3-1 and J usage is TRBJ1-1; D is unclear. Trimming cost V 2 bases and J 1 base, with 5 bases left between them. The CDR3 contains 13 residues. Germline V gives CDR1 LGHDT, CDR2 YNNKEL (reference sequence). This CDR3 is CASSQMGNTEAFF. The CDR3 DNA reads TGTGCCAGCAGCCAAATGGGGAACACTGAAGCTTTCTTT.

This rearrangement joins TRBV24-1 to TRBJ2-3; no definite D call. This CDR3 has 16 residues. V lost 1 base to trimming and J lost 1 base, with 11 bases between them. CDR1 is KGHDR and CDR2 is SFDVKD in the germline V gene. The CDR3 region has the DNA TGTGCCACCAGTGATTTAGCTGGATTGGGCACAGATACGCAGTATTTT. It is translated as CATSDLAGLGTDTQYF.

The chain is built from TRBV5-6 and TRBJ1-1; D not resolved. CDR3 length equals 14 residues. Germline V gene data show CDR1 as SGHDT and CDR2 as YYEEEE. V lost 0 bases, J lost 3 bases, and 9 bases lay in between. The CDR3 loop reads CASSLGTRDTEAFF. In nucleotides, the CDR3 is TGTGCCAGCAGCTTGGGAACTAGGGACACTGAAGCTTTCTTT.

The rearrangement uses TRBV6-5 and TRBJ1-2; D not certain. Trimming shortened V by 4 bases and J by 6 bases, and 9 bases separated the two germline ends. CDR3 length: 12 residues. Germline CDR1 reads MNHEY; CDR2 reads SVGAGI. CDR3 protein: CASSSLTDGYTF. CDR3 coding DNA: TGTGCCAGCAGTTCTTTGACGGATGGCTACACCTTC.

The CDR3 reads CASSPKAQGSASGANVLTF. CDR3 sequence (DNA): TGTGCCAGCAGCCCCAAGGCTCAGGGGTCGGCTTCTGGGGCCAACGTCCTGACTTTC. This chain joins TRBV16 and TRBJ2-6; tentatively, D is TRBD1 (6 bases). Germline V gene lookup returns CDR1 KGHSY and CDR2 FQNENV. The CDR3 length is 19 residues. V gave up 4 bases and J gave up 1 base, with 20 bases separating them.

The genes are TRBV20-1 and TRBJ2-5, with 7 bases fitting TRBD2. The CDR3 is made up of 13 amino acids. Trimming removed 3 bases from V and 6 bases from J; junction bases left unmatched: 7. Germline V gives CDR1 DFQATT, CDR2 SNEGSKA (reference sequence). The CDR3 region is CSASLRGIQTQYF. The CDR3 coding sequence is TGCAGTGCTAGTCTGCGGGGGATACAGACCCAGTACTTC.